This T cell receptor (beta chain) was sequenced in a study of identical twins. TCRdb fed the 5' RACE reads into MiXCR, producing one record per CDR3 protein. The sample lists more than 1.5 million distinct CDR3 sequences, around 33% occurring once. Study observations and caveats: Memory repertoires lacked the insertion deficit that abundant cord blood beta clonotypes showed. A cross-sectional statistical analysis, not follow-up of the same donors, supported the conclusions.

This CDR3 has 20 amino acids. The germline V gene encodes CDR1 SGHTA and CDR2 FQGNSA. V shed 1 base, J shed 3 bases, and the junction held 17 bases outside the gene matches. This clonotype came up a few times. Its antigen is not known. The sample was cord blood. This chain uses TRBV7-2 with TRBJ2-7; TRBD2 matches at 11 bases. This clonotype was sampled from a newborn girl in good health. The CDR3 DNA is TGTGCCAGCAGCTTAGTACCGGGACTAGCGGAGACTCCGGCCCTCTACGAGCAGTACTTC. This translates into CASSLVPGLAETPALYEQYF.